Listed below are T cell receptor beta chains from one sample, sequenced in a study of T cell responses to AZD1222 COVID-19 vaccine. Here immunoSEQ multiplex PCR was the method, and the copy in TCRdb shows in-frame clones only, minus some. This sample has 150,000 or so clones; almost 95% occur once, and the top ten carry around 3.5%. Sequencing was performed on peripheral blood, taken 28 days after the second AZD1222 dose. All receptors derive from an adult who received the AZD1222 COVID-19 vaccine. Each CDR3 is given with its conserved first and last residue. A D gene is named only where the DNA matches it firmly. Expanded clones get a size class; other rows say once, few or many, or leave the size out.

V: TRBV7-6; size: .; D: TRBD1; J: TRBJ2-6; CDR3: CASSLVQGVTGANVLTF; DNA: TGTGCCAGCAGCTTAGTTCAGGGGGTCACTGGGGCCAACGTCCTGACTTTC
V: TRBV7-3; size: .; D: TRBD2; J: TRBJ2-1; CDR3: CASSSGLAGVLGNEQFF; DNA: TGTGCCAGCAGCTCCGGACTAGCGGGAGTCTTAGGGAATGAGCAGTTCTTC
V: TRBV6-5; size: .; D: .; J: TRBJ2-7; CDR3: CASSSPGTNYEQYF; DNA: TGTGCCAGCAGTTCACCCGGGACAAACTACGAGCAGTACTTC
V: TRBV6-1; size: .; D: .; J: TRBJ2-7; CDR3: CASSEPEIGIYF; DNA: TGTGCCAGCAGTGAACCCGAGATAGGTATCTACTTC
V: TRBV7-8; size: .; D: .; J: TRBJ1-2; CDR3: CASSLRGLGGYTF; DNA: TGTGCCAGCAGCTTAAGAGGGCTTGGTGGCTACACCTTC
V: TRBV6-6; size: once; D: TRBD1; J: TRBJ2-7; CDR3: CASSYARTGVSYEQYF; DNA: TGTGCCAGCAGTTACGCAAGGACAGGGGTCTCCTACGAGCAGTACTTC
V: TRBV27; size: .; D: .; J: TRBJ2-7; CDR3: CASSLAQNSYEQYF; DNA: TGTGCCAGCAGTTTGGCGCAGAACTCCTACGAGCAGTACTTC
V: TRBV2; size: .; D: TRBD1; J: TRBJ1-2; CDR3: CASSGSRTGSYGYTF; DNA: TGTGCCAGCAGTGGATCGCGGACAGGAAGCTATGGCTACACCTTC
V: TRBV28; size: .; D: TRBD1; J: TRBJ2-7; CDR3: CASNPDREFEEQYF; DNA: TGTGCCAGCAACCCGGACAGGGAGTTTGAAGAGCAGTACTTC
V: TRBV3-1/TRBV3-2; size: .; D: TRBD1; J: TRBJ1-2; CDR3: CASSQGGGSSYGYTF; DNA: TGTGCCAGCAGCCAAGGAGGGGGCTCTAGCTATGGCTACACCTTC
V: TRBV4-1; size: .; D: .; J: TRBJ2-3; CDR3: CASSHPRSGSTDTQYF; DNA: TGCGCCAGCAGCCATCCCCGGTCCGGGAGCACAGATACGCAGTATTTT